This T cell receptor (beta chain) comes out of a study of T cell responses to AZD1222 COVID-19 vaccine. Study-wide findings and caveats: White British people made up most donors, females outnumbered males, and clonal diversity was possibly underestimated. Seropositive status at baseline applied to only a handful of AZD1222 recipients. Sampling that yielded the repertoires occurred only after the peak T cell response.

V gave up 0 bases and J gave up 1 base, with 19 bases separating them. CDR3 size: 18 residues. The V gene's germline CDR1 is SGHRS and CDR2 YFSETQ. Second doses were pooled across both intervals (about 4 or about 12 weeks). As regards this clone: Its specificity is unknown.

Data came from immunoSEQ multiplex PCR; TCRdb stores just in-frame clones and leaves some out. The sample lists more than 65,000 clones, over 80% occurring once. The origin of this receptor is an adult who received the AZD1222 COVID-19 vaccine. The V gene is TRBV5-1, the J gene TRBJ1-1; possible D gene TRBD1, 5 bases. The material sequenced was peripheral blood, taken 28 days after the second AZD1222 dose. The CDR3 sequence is CASSLGGFRQGGNTEAFF. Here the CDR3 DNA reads TGCGCCAGCAGCTTGGGGGGGTTTCGGCAGGGCGGGAACACTGAAGCTTTCTTT.